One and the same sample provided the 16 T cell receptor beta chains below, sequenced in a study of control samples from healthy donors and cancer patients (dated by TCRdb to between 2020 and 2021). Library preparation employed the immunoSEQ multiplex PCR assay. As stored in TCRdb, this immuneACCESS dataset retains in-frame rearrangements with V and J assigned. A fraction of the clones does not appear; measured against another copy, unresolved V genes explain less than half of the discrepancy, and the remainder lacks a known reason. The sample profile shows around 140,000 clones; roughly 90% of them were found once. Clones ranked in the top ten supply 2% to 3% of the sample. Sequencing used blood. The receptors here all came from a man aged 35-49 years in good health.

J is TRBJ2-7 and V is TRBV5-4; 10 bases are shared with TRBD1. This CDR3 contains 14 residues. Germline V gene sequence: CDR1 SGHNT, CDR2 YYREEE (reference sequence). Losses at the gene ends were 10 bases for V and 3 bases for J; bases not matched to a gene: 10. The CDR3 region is CASQAGTGVYEQYF. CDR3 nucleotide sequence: TGTGCCTCCCAGGCCGGGACAGGGGTCTACGAGCAGTACTTC.

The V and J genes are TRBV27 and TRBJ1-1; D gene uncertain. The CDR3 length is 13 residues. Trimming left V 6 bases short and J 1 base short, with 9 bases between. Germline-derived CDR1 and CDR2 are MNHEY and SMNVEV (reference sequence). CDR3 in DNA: TGTGCCAGCAGCTCCGACTGGAACACTGAAGCTTTCTTT. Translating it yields CASSSDWNTEAFF.

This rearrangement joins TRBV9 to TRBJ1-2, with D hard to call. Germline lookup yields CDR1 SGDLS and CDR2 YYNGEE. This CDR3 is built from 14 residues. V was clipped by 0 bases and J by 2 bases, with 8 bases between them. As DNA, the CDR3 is TGTGCCAGCAGCGTAGTCGCGGGGAACTATGGCTACACCTTC. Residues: CASSVVAGNYGYTF.

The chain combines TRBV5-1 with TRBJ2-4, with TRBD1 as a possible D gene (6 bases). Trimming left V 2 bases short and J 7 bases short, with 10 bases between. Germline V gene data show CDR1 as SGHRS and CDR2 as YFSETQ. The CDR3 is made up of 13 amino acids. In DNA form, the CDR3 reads TGCGCCAGCAGCTTTGGGGGCTTGAACATTCAGTACTTC. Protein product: CASSFGGLNIQYF.

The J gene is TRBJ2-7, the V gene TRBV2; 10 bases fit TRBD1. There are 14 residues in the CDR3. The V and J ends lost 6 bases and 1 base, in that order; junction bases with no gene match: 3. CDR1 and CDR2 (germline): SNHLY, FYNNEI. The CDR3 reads CASRPGQGSYEQYF. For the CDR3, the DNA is TGTGCCAGCAGACCGGGACAGGGGTCCTACGAGCAGTACTTC. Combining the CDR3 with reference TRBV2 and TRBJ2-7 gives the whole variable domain EPEVTQTPSHQVTQMGQEVILRCVPISNHLYFYWYRQILGQKVEFLVSFYNNEISEKSEIFDDQFSVERPDGSNFTLKIRSTKLEDSAMYFCASRPGQGSYEQYFGPGTRLTVT.

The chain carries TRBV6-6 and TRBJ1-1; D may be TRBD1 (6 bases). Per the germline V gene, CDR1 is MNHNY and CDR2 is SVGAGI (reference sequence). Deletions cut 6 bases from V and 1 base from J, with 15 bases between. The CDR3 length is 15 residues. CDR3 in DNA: TGTGCCAGCAGATGGGACGGACAGCCGAACACTGAAGCTTTCTTT. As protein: CASRWDGQPNTEAFF.

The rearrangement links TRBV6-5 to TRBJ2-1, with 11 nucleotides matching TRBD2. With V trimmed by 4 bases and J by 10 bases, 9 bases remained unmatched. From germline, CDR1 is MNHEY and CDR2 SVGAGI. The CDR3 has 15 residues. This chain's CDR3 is CASSFLSGGAREQFF. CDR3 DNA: TGTGCCAGCAGTTTCCTTAGCGGGGGGGCCCGCGAGCAGTTCTTC.

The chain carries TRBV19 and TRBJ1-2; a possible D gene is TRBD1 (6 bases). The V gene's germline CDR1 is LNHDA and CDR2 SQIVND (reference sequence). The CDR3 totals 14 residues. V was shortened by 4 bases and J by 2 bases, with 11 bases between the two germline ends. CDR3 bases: TGTGCCAGTAGTACCACAGGGACCAACTATGGCTACACCTTC. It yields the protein CASSTTGTNYGYTF. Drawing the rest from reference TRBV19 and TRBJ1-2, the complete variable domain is DGGITQSPKYLFRKEGQNVTLSCEQNLNHDAMYWYRQDPGQGLRLIYYSQIVNDFQKGDIAEGYSVSREKKESFPLTVTSAQKNPTAFYLCASSTTGTNYGYTFGSGTRLTVV.

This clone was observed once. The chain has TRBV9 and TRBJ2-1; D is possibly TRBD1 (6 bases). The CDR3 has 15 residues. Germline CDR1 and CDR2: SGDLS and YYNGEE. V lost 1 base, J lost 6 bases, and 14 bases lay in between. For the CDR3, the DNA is TGTGCCAGCAGCGTAATTGGGGTAGGGGGCAATGAGCAGTTCTTC. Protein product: CASSVIGVGGNEQFF. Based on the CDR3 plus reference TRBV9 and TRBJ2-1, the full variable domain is DSGVTQTPKHLITATGQRVTLRCSPRSGDLSVYWYQQSLDQGLQFLIQYYNGEERAKGNILERFSAQQFPDLHSELNLSSLELGDSALYFCASSVIGVGGNEQFFGPGTRLTVL.

The CDR3 region has the DNA TGTGCCACCAGCAGCCCGGGACAGGGTAAAGAAAAACTGTTTTTT. It yields the protein CATSSPGQGKEKLFF. The V gene is TRBV15, the J gene TRBJ1-4; TRBD1 agrees at 9 bases. Per germline, CDR1 LNHNV and CDR2 YYDKDF (reference sequence). V lost 3 bases, J lost 8 bases, and 7 bases stayed unmatched. There are 15 residues in the CDR3.

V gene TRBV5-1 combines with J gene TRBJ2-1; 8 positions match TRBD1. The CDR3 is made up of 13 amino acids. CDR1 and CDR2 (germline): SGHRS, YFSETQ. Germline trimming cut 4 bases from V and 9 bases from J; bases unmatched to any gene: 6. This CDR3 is CASSGQGVGEQFF. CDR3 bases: TGCGCCAGCAGCGGACAGGGTGTCGGTGAGCAGTTCTTC. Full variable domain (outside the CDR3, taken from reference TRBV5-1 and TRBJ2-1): KAGVTQTPRYLIKTRGQQVTLSCSPISGHRSVSWYQQTPGQGLQFLFEYFSETQRNKGNFPGRFSGRQFSNSRSEMNVSTLELGDSALYLCASSGQGVGEQFFGPGTRLTVL.

Here the CDR3 reads CAISGQGTDEKLFF. CDR3 sequence (DNA): TGTGCCATCAGTGGACAGGGGACGGATGAAAAACTGTTTTTT. The chain carries TRBV10-3 and TRBJ1-4; 8 bases map to TRBD1. In germline, CDR1 is ENHRY, CDR2 SYGVKD. The CDR3 is made up of 14 amino acids. Losses at the gene ends were 4 bases for V and 6 bases for J; bases not matched to a gene: 4.

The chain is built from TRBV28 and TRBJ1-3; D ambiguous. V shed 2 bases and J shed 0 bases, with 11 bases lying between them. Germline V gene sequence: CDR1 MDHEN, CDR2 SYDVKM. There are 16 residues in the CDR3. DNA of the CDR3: TGTGCCAGCAGTTTAGGACCGGCTTTCTCTGGAAACACCATATATTTT. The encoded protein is CASSLGPAFSGNTIYF. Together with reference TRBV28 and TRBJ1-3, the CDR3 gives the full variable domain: DVKVTQSSRYLVKRTGEKVFLECVQDMDHENMFWYRQDPGLGLRLIYFSYDVKMKEKGDIPEGYSVSREKKERFSLILESASTNQTSMYLCASSLGPAFSGNTIYFGEGSWLTVV.

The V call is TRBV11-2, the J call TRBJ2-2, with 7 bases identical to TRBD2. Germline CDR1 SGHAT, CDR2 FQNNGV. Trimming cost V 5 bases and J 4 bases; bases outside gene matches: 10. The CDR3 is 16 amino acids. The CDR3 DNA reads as TGTGCCAGCAGCCAAACTCAGCGGGGCCCCACCGGGGAGCTGTTTTTT. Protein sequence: CASSQTQRGPTGELFF.

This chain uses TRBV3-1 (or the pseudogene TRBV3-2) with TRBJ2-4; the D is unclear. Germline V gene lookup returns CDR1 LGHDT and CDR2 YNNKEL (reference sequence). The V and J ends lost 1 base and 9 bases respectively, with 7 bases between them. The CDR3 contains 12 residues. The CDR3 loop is CASSQATSIQYF. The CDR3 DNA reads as TGTGCCAGCAGCCAAGCAACGAGCATTCAGTACTTC.

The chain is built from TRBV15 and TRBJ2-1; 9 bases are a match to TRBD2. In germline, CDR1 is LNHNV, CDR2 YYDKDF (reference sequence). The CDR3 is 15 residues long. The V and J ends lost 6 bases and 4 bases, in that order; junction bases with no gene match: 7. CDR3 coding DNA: TGTGCCACCAGTCCCAGCGGGGGGTCTTACAATGAGCAGTTCTTC. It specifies CATSPSGGSYNEQFF.